These T cell receptor beta chains were read from a single sample in a study of blood T cell repertoires in COVID-19. Sequencing used immunoSEQ multiplex PCR; TCRdb keeps in-frame clones, though not all of them. The sample has just under 75,000 clones, around 80% seen once. Sequencing input: peripheral blood. The receptor set was obtained from an elderly man with active or convalescent COVID-19. Both conserved end residues are part of each CDR3.

TRBV25-1 | 15 | CASSDSGGVTDTQYF
TRBV11-2 | 13 | CASSLEGLEGYTF
TRBV30 | 13 | CAWSVTAAYGYTF
TRBV11-2 | 13 | CASSTRTGLGAFF
TRBV10-3 | 15 | CATRDGQGMSYEQYF
TRBV5-1 | 15 | CASSSAGRINSPLHF
TRBV3-1/TRBV3-2 | 12 | CASSHTGNPLHF
TRBV7-2 | 17 | CASSFSRIGRANTEAFF
TRBV28 | 14 | CASSLSGAWQPQHF
TRBV3-1/TRBV3-2 | 13 | CASRTGGEYEQYF
TRBV6-6 | 11 | CASKQGETQYF
TRBV18 | 13 | CASSPTGGYGYTF
TRBV5-1 | 13 | CASSIGQYYEQYF
TRBV10-3 | 13 | CAISESGSDTQYF
TRBV18 | 17 | CASSPLTSGRNTDTQYF
TRBV30 | 13 | CAWSPRPRGQAFF
TRBV28 | 17 | CASSFPPGTSETDTQYF
TRBV2 | 14 | CASSEGGWLETQYF
TRBV11-2 | 17 | CASSLVRASGATYEQYF
TRBV5-4 | 18 | CASSMATFRRVSGDTQYF
TRBV5-1 | 20 | CASSLTDRGRVRDMNTEAFF
TRBV6-2/TRBV6-3 | 14 | CASSRTTRNQPQHF
TRBV5-4 | 15 | CASSLGTRSDYEQYF
TRBV7-2 | 15 | CASSSTSGIGREQYF
TRBV6-4 | 16 | CASSEVPTGMPYEQYF
TRBV19 | 17 | CASSNRGRGNVNSPLHF
TRBV29-1 | 17 | CSVEMSGTGGDTGELFF
TRBV6-5 | 12 | CASSQDVRGYTF
TRBV15 | 14 | CATSRGQPTDTQYF
TRBV9 | 16 | CASSPGLAGGRPELFF
TRBV6-5 | 15 | CASSRLQTGVTEAFF
TRBV18 | 13 | CASSVGQNTEAFF
TRBV7-9 | 17 | CASSLRLAGKGTDTQYF
TRBV29-1 | 14 | CSVSRYGANTEAFF
TRBV9 | 14 | CASSDGISGNTIYF
TRBV4-2 | 17 | CASTRTSGGPNTGELFF
TRBV20-1 | 13 | CSASLAKTYEQYF
TRBV5-1 | 15 | CASSTSTGIPYGYTF
TRBV6-2/TRBV6-3 | 12 | CASSYTRYGYTF
TRBV19 | 15 | CASSITGESSYEQYF